This TCR beta chain was recorded in a study of T cell changes during pregnancy in multiple sclerosis. Deletions cut 2 bases from V and 3 bases from J, with 10 bases between. This CDR3 contains 14 residues. Per germline, CDR1 KGHSH and CDR2 LQKENI. Data came from immunoSEQ multiplex PCR; TCRdb stores just in-frame clones and leaves some out. The sample shows 35,000 to 45,000 clones, 85% to 95% of them seen only once. This chain joins TRBV18 and TRBJ1-1; D ambiguous. The sample was peripheral blood. The source is a female donor with multiple sclerosis, enrolled in a pregnancy study. As DNA, the CDR3 is TGTGCCAGCTCACCAGGAGTGTGGGACACTGAAGCTTTCTTT. Encoded protein: CASSPGVWDTEAFF.